This is a list of T cell receptor beta chains from one sample in a study of T cells after yellow fever vaccination. TCRdb analysed the 5' RACE reads with MiXCR anew, one entry per CDR3 protein. The sample has about 73,000 distinct CDR3 sequences; just under 8% are singletons. This sample comprised CD8+ T cells sorted from PBMCs, obtained on the day of the yellow fever booster vaccination. These receptors were collected from a man aged 25 to 40 who received the YFV17D yellow fever vaccine. CDR3s include the opening cysteine and the closing phenylalanine or tryptophan. D genes are given only for firm matches. Clone size is shown for a subset of rows, as once, few, many or a class of expanded clone.

clone size,J gene,V gene,D gene,CDR3 protein,CDR3 DNA
many,TRBJ2-1,TRBV29-1,NA,CSVGGGNEQFF,TGCAGCGTTGGTGGGGGGAATGAGCAGTTCTTC
NA,TRBJ2-2,TRBV4-3,NA,CASSETRQNTGELFF,TGCGCCAGCAGCGAGACCCGGCAAAACACCGGGGAGCTGTTTTTT
NA,TRBJ2-7,TRBV6-5,TRBD1,CASSYPGTGVHEQYF,TGTGCCAGCAGTTACCCCGGGACAGGGGTCCACGAGCAGTACTTC
many,TRBJ2-1,TRBV5-1,NA,CASSLEGLTYNEQFF,TGCGCCAGCAGCTTGGAAGGTCTAACCTACAATGAGCAGTTCTTC
many,TRBJ2-1,TRBV9,NA,CASRGGSENEQFF,TGTGCCAGCAGAGGAGGGTCTGAGAATGAGCAGTTCTTC
many,TRBJ1-2,TRBV5-1,NA,CASSLDRERVYGYTF,TGCGCCAGCAGCTTGGACAGGGAACGGGTCTATGGCTACACCTTC
few,TRBJ2-2,TRBV4-1,NA,CASSQVAAGELFF,TGCGCCAGCAGCCAAGTTGCGGCCGGGGAGCTGTTTTTT
NA,TRBJ2-1,TRBV3-1,NA,CASSPSATSYNEQFF,TGTGCCAGCAGCCCCTCAGCCACCTCCTACAATGAGCAGTTCTTC
many,TRBJ2-7,TRBV7-9,NA,CASSLESVPIYEQYF,TGTGCCAGCAGCTTAGAGTCCGTGCCGATATACGAGCAGTACTTC
NA,TRBJ2-1,TRBV12-3/TRBV12-4,NA,CASSLIAEEQFF,TGTGCCAGCAGTTTAATAGCGGAGGAGCAGTTCTTC
many,TRBJ2-3,TRBV20-1,TRBD2,CSARESTSEQYF,TGCAGTGCTAGAGAATCAACTAGCGAGCAGTATTTT
NA,TRBJ1-2,TRBV20-1,NA,CSARDEGSPRNYGYTF,TGCAGTGCTAGAGATGAAGGGTCTCCGAGAAACTATGGCTACACCTTC
few,TRBJ2-1,TRBV27,TRBD2,CASSLAGESFF,TGTGCCAGCAGTCTAGCGGGAGAGTCGTTCTTC
NA,TRBJ2-7,TRBV12-3/TRBV12-4,NA,CASRPGLDEQYF,TGTGCCAGCAGACCAGGGTTAGACGAGCAGTACTTC
many,TRBJ2-1,TRBV6-4,TRBD2,CASSGLAGAHEQFF,TGTGCCAGCAGTGGTCTAGCGGGAGCCCATGAGCAGTTCTTC
few,TRBJ2-1,TRBV12-3/TRBV12-4,NA,CASSLDLSEQFF,TGTGCCAGCAGTTTAGATCTGAGCGAGCAGTTCTTC
few,TRBJ2-5,TRBV24-1,NA,CATSDLETQYF,TGTGCCACCAGTGATTTGGAGACCCAGTACTTC
NA,TRBJ2-7,TRBV9,NA,CASSVGAGAYEQYF,TGTGCCAGCAGCGTAGGAGCAGGGGCCTACGAGCAGTACTTC
few,TRBJ2-1,TRBV12-3/TRBV12-4,NA,CASSLGDFNNEQFF,TGTGCCAGCAGTTTGGGGGACTTTAACAATGAGCAGTTCTTC
few,TRBJ2-4,TRBV12-3/TRBV12-4,NA,CASSERTALSKNIQYF,TGTGCCAGCAGTGAAAGGACGGCCCTATCCAAAAACATTCAGTACTTC
NA,TRBJ2-2,TRBV15,TRBD2,CATSSGKNTGELFF,TGTGCCACTAGTAGCGGGAAGAACACCGGGGAGCTGTTTTTT
many,TRBJ2-2,TRBV9,TRBD2,CASTGTSGITGELFF,TGTGCCAGCACCGGGACTAGCGGGATCACCGGGGAGCTGTTTTTT
few,TRBJ2-3,TRBV7-2,TRBD2,CASSLGLAARTDTQYF,TGTGCCAGCAGCTTAGGTCTAGCGGCCCGCACAGATACGCAGTATTTT
NA,TRBJ2-7,TRBV7-9,NA,CASSLSPGALYEQYF,TGTGCCAGCAGCTTAAGCCCAGGCGCCCTCTACGAGCAGTACTTC
few,TRBJ2-1,TRBV7-2,TRBD2,CASSLGNAGGHNEQFF,TGTGCCAGCAGCTTGGGGAATGCGGGAGGCCACAATGAGCAGTTCTTC
few,TRBJ2-1,TRBV20-1,TRBD2,CSARGAGGTFSYNEQFF,TGCAGTGCTAGAGGAGCGGGAGGGACCTTCTCCTACAATGAGCAGTTCTTC
many,TRBJ2-1,TRBV10-3,NA,CAIRGLSDNEQFF,TGTGCCATCAGAGGACTATCCGACAATGAGCAGTTCTTC
NA,TRBJ2-7,TRBV29-1,TRBD1,CSVEGQGQGGYEQYF,TGCAGCGTTGAAGGTCAAGGACAGGGGGGCTACGAGCAGTACTTC
NA,TRBJ2-1,TRBV6-5,NA,CASSYWATYNEQFF,TGTGCCAGCAGTTATTGGGCGACATACAATGAGCAGTTCTTC
NA,TRBJ2-3,TRBV6-2/TRBV6-3,NA,CATTDTLGDTQYF,TGTGCCACCACTGACACCCTGGGGGATACGCAGTATTTT
few,TRBJ2-1,TRBV27,NA,CASSLTVGNEQFF,TGTGCCAGCAGTTTAACCGTTGGAAATGAGCAGTTCTTC
NA,TRBJ1-1,TRBV4-3,TRBD1,CASSPTGANTEAFF,TGCGCCAGCAGCCCGACAGGGGCGAACACTGAAGCTTTCTTT
few,TRBJ2-7,TRBV28,TRBD2,CASSLRGVGYYEQYF,TGTGCCAGCAGCCTCCGGGGGGTAGGGTACTACGAGCAGTACTTC
NA,TRBJ2-3,TRBV6-1,NA,CASSLRSDTDTQYF,TGTGCCAGCAGCCTTCGGAGCGACACAGATACGCAGTATTTT
NA,TRBJ2-3,TRBV12-3/TRBV12-4,TRBD1,CASSLTGAGTDTQYF,TGTGCCAGCAGCCTGACAGGGGCCGGCACAGATACGCAGTATTTT
NA,TRBJ1-5,TRBV5-1,NA,CASSLGGIGDLPQHF,TGCGCCAGCAGCTTGGGTGGGATTGGGGACCTGCCCCAGCATTTT
few,TRBJ2-7,TRBV4-1,TRBD2,CASSQEVSGTSGSTYSYEQYF,TGCGCCAGCAGCCAAGAGGTGTCCGGGACTAGCGGATCGACATACTCCTACGAGCAGTACTTC
NA,TRBJ2-3,TRBV9,TRBD2,CASSTPTSGYTDTQYF,TGTGCCAGCAGCACCCCGACTAGCGGTTACACAGATACGCAGTATTTT
few,TRBJ1-2,TRBV7-8,TRBD1,CASSPTGGTNYGYTF,TGTGCCAGCAGCCCCACAGGGGGTACTAACTATGGCTACACCTTC
many,TRBJ1-5,TRBV10-3,TRBD1,CAISESTGTNQPQHF,TGTGCCATCAGTGAGTCGACAGGGACCAATCAGCCCCAGCATTTT
NA,TRBJ2-3,TRBV4-2,TRBD2,CASSLPKAGASDTQYF,TGTGCCAGCAGCCTCCCCAAAGCGGGAGCGAGCGATACGCAGTATTTT
NA,TRBJ2-7,TRBV6-2/TRBV6-3,NA,CASSYPSPVTGHSYEQYF,TGTGCCAGCAGTTACCCCAGCCCCGTGACTGGGCACTCCTACGAGCAGTACTTC
NA,TRBJ2-2,TRBV24-1,NA,CATSDFVGPNTGELFF,TGTGCCACCAGTGATTTCGTTGGGCCGAACACCGGGGAGCTGTTTTTT
NA,TRBJ2-7,TRBV6-2/TRBV6-3,TRBD1,CASKPTGTGGYEQYF,TGTGCCAGCAAGCCTACCGGGACAGGGGGCTACGAGCAGTACTTC
NA,TRBJ2-7,TRBV20-1,TRBD1,CCARATIVEEQGLLSPYEQYF,TGCTGTGCTAGAGCTACGATAGTGGAGGAACAGGGGCTTCTCTCACCCTACGAGCAGTACTTC
NA,TRBJ2-1,TRBV3-1,NA,CASSGGLSSYNEQFF,TGTGCCAGCAGCGGGGGACTCTCCTCCTACAATGAGCAGTTCTTC
few,TRBJ2-1,TRBV7-6,NA,CASSSVVDLSYNEQFF,TGTGCCAGCAGCTCGGTAGTGGATCTCTCCTACAATGAGCAGTTCTTC
few,TRBJ2-1,TRBV12-3/TRBV12-4,NA,CASRPPGHNEQFF,TGTGCCAGCAGACCACCGGGGCACAATGAGCAGTTCTTC
few,TRBJ1-1,TRBV7-3,NA,CASSLGPDF,TGTGCCAGCAGCTTAGGTCCCGACTTT
few,TRBJ2-5,TRBV14,NA,CASSGGPRETQYF,TGTGCCAGCAGCGGGGGACCCCGAGAGACCCAGTACTTC
few,TRBJ2-3,TRBV9,NA,CASSSPGAGTDTQYF,TGTGCCAGCAGCTCCCCCGGGGCGGGCACAGATACGCAGTATTTT
few,TRBJ2-1,TRBV27,TRBD2,CASRQGTSGRAGNEQFF,TGTGCCAGCAGACAGGGGACTAGCGGGAGGGCGGGAAATGAGCAGTTCTTC
many,TRBJ2-7,TRBV27,NA,CASRVTTSSYEQYF,TGTGCCAGCCGAGTGACTACCAGCTCCTACGAGCAGTACTTC
NA,TRBJ2-7,TRBV9,NA,CASSVEGRLDEQYF,TGTGCCAGCAGCGTAGAGGGACGGTTGGACGAGCAGTACTTC
many,TRBJ2-7,TRBV4-2,NA,CASSQGGGEQYF,TGTGCCAGCAGCCAAGGGGGAGGCGAGCAGTACTTC
few,TRBJ2-1,TRBV7-9,TRBD2,CASSLGFGGTSVNEQFF,TGTGCCAGCAGCTTAGGTTTCGGGGGTACTAGCGTCAATGAGCAGTTCTTC